The clone carrying this TCR beta chain was observed a single time. Its antigen is not known. This entry is derived from a study of CD8 T cell repertoires and HIV-1 epitope variants. Germline CDR1 MDHEN, CDR2 SYDVKM. The CDR3 is made up of 14 amino acids. V shed 3 bases and J shed 8 bases, with 16 bases lying between them. Sequencing used immunoSEQ multiplex PCR; TCRdb keeps in-frame clones, though not all of them. Counted here are roughly 4,800 clones, 65% to 70% occurring once; the ten biggest clones make up around two fifths. The specimen was cultured CD8+ T cells derived from PBMCs. J is TRBJ1-2 and V is TRBV28, with D hard to call. The receptor was derived from a male donor with HIV. The CDR3 DNA reads as TGTGCCAGCAGTTTCACGTGGCAGGCTAACGGCTACACCTTC. As protein: CASSFTWQANGYTF.